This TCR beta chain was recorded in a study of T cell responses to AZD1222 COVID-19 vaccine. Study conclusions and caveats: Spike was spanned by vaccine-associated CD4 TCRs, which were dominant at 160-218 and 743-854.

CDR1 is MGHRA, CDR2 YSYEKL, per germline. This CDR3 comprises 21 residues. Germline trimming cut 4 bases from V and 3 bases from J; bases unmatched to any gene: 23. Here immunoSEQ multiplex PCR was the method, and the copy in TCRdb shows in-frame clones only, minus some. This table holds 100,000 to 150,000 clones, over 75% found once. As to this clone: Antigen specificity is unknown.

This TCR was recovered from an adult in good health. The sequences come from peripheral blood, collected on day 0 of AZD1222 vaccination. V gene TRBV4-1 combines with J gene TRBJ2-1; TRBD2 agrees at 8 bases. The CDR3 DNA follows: TGCGCCAGCAGCCCTCTGGACGGGGGCGGGGGGTCAATGGGTTTCTACAATGAGCAGTTCTTC. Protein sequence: CASSPLDGGGGSMGFYNEQFF.